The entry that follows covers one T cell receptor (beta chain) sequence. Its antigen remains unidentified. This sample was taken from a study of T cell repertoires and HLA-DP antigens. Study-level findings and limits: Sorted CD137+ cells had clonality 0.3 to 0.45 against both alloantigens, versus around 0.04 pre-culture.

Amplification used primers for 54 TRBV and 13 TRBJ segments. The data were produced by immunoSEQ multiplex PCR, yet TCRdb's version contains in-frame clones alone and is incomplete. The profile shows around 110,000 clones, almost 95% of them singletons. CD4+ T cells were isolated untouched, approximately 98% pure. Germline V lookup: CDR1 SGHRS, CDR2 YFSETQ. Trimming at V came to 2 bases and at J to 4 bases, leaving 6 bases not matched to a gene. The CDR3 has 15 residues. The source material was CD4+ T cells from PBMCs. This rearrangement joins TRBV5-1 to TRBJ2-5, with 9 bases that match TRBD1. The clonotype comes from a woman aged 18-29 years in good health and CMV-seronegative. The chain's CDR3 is CASSLGQGTGETQYF. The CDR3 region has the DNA TGCGCCAGCAGCTTAGGACAGGGGACTGGAGAGACCCAGTACTTC.